The 20 T cell receptor beta chains given below trace back to one sample, sequenced in a study of T cells after yellow fever vaccination. MiXCR, applied by TCRdb to the 5' RACE reads, yields one record per CDR3 protein. This table has roughly 160,000 distinct CDR3 sequences, approximately 6.8% appearing once. Material: CD4+ T cells sorted from PBMCs, obtained about 5 days after the first yellow fever vaccination. All receptors derive from a man aged 18 to 29 who received the YFV17D yellow fever vaccine.

This clonotype was counted only a few times. V gene TRBV7-2 combines with J gene TRBJ2-2, with no clear D. V lost 5 bases, J lost 1 base, and 11 bases lay in between. Germline V gene sequence: CDR1 SGHTA, CDR2 FQGNSA. CDR3 size: 15 residues. The CDR3 DNA follows: TGTGCCAGCAGCACCAGTATGAGGAACACCGGGGAGCTGTTTTTT. Its translation: CASSTSMRNTGELFF.

This clonotype showed up just a few times. The chain has TRBV3-1 and TRBJ2-5, with TRBD2 matching over 10 bases. With V trimmed by 4 bases and J by 3 bases, 5 bases remained unmatched. Germline CDR1 is LGHDT and CDR2 is YNNKEL (reference sequence). CDR3 length: 15 amino acids. CDR3 coding DNA: TGTGCCAGCAGCCGAGCGGGGGGGCCCAAAGAGACCCAGTACTTC. Amino acid sequence: CASSRAGGPKETQYF.

This clonotype was seen many times. The chain has TRBV5-1 and TRBJ1-2, with unresolved D. Trimming stripped 0 bases from V and 9 bases from J, with 15 bases between. The CDR3 has 14 amino acids. Per germline, CDR1 SGHRS and CDR2 YFSETQ. The CDR3 DNA follows: TGCGCCAGCAGCTTGGATGACGGTCCTTTCAGCTACACCTTC. This translates into CASSLDDGPFSYTF.

This chain connects TRBV19 to TRBJ1-1; D gene uncertain. CDR3 length: 15 amino acids. V was clipped by 8 bases and J by 9 bases, with 25 bases between them. Per the germline V gene, CDR1 is LNHDA and CDR2 is SQIVND (reference sequence). The CDR3 nucleotides are TGTGCCAGTCACCCCTCGACACCCTTGGGGTTGAAAGCTTTCTTT. Protein product: CASHPSTPLGLKAFF.

This clonotype showed up many times. This sequence joins TRBV2 and TRBJ1-2; D might be TRBD1 (5 bases). V was cut by 11 bases and J by 7 bases, with 17 bases left in between. CDR1 and CDR2 from the germline V gene are SNHLY and FYNNEI. The CDR3 is 12 residues long. CDR3 in amino acids: CAGRREGSGYTF. The CDR3 bases are TGTGCCGGGCGCAGGGAGGGTAGTGGCTACACCTTC.

This clonotype was counted between two and nine times. This chain uses TRBV6-5 with TRBJ1-3; the D gene is possibly TRBD1 (5 bases). V dropped 0 bases and J dropped 2 bases, with 8 bases sitting between them. The CDR3 is 15 amino acids. Per the germline V gene, CDR1 is MNHEY and CDR2 is SVGAGI. CDR3 region: CASSYSRGTGNTIYF. The CDR3 DNA reads as TGTGCCAGCAGTTACTCACGGGGGACTGGAAACACCATATATTTT.

This clonotype was observed a few times. The V and J genes are TRBV21-1 and TRBJ1-1; TRBD1, the D gene given by the table, was not confirmed from the DNA. TRBV21-1 is given as a pseudogene. The length of the CDR3 is 13 residues. This chain's CDR3 is CASLPRGRLKAFF. CDR3 nucleotide sequence: TGTGCCAGCCTCCCTCGGGGGCGCCTCAAGGCTTTCTTT.

This clonotype came up many times. This chain links TRBV4-1 with TRBJ1-1; D is undetermined. The CDR3 runs to 14 residues. The V end was cut by 0 bases, the J end by 6 bases, with 11 bases between. The germline V gene has CDR1 MGHRA and CDR2 YSYEKL. The DNA of the CDR3 is TGCGCCAGCAGCCAAGACGGAGGGCGTCCTGAAGCTTTCTTT. Amino acid sequence: CASSQDGGRPEAFF.

This clonotype was detected ten times or more. The J gene is TRBJ2-3, the V gene TRBV7-2; 11 nucleotides align to TRBD2. The CDR3 loop spans 17 amino acids. V dropped 1 base and J dropped 6; count of bases not matched to a gene: 9. Germline CDR1 reads SGHTA; CDR2 reads FQGNSA. As DNA, the CDR3 is TGTGCCAGCAGCTTAGGGGGAGCCGGGACTAGCGGTGATACGCAGTATTTT. Translated: CASSLGGAGTSGDTQYF.

The rearrangement uses TRBV12-3 or TRBV12-4 and TRBJ1-1, with D hard to call. The CDR3 covers 14 residues. The ends were cut back, 1 base at V and 5 bases at J, with 11 bases in the middle. The CDR3 sequence: CASSLEGLGTEAFF. For the CDR3, the DNA is TGTGCCAGCAGTTTAGAGGGCCTAGGGACTGAAGCTTTCTTT.

This clonotype was seen more than once but under ten times. The chain carries TRBV7-3 and TRBJ2-6; the D gene is possibly TRBD1 (6 bases). The CDR3 runs to 19 residues. V lost 4 bases and J lost 3, with 22 bases in between. Looked up from germline, CDR1 is SGHTA and CDR2 is FQGTGA. The CDR3 DNA sequence: TGTGCCAGCAGCTCAAAAAACAGGACAGACTTGGGTGGGGCCAACGTCCTGACTTTC. It encodes CASSSKNRTDLGGANVLTF.

This clonotype came up many times. V and J are TRBV11-2 and TRBJ1-6; a possible D gene is TRBD1 (6 bases). With 4 bases removed from V and 0 bases from J, the gap between germline ends came to 19 bases. The CDR3 contains 19 residues. Germline-derived CDR1 and CDR2 are SGHAT and FQNNGV. The CDR3 spells CASSWAGGAGSSYNSPLHF. For the CDR3, the DNA is TGTGCCAGCAGCTGGGCGGGGGGCGCCGGAAGCTCCTATAATTCACCCCTCCACTTT.

This clonotype was counted at least ten times. V is TRBV6-1 and J is TRBJ1-5; perhaps TRBD1 as D (5 bases). The CDR3 has 13 residues. Germline V gene data show CDR1 as MNHNS and CDR2 as SASEGT. V lost 6 bases, J lost 6 bases, and 12 bases lay in between. The CDR3 bases are TGTGCCAGCAGAAGGGGTATGTTTCAGCCCCAGCATTTT. Translating it yields CASRRGMFQPQHF.

This clonotype was recorded many times. J is TRBJ1-4 and V is TRBV12-3 or TRBV12-4; D not resolved. The CDR3 extends over 13 amino acids. The V and J ends lost 3 bases and 7 bases respectively, with 9 bases between them. In DNA, the CDR3 is TGTGCCAGCAGTTTCACCACGAGTGAAAAACTGTTTTTT. Translated, it gives CASSFTTSEKLFF.

This clonotype was picked up many times. J is TRBJ2-2 and V is TRBV6-5; 12 bases align to TRBD2. The CDR3 totals 19 residues. CDR1 and CDR2 from the germline V gene are MNHEY and SVGAGI. Losses at the gene ends were 2 bases for V and 1 base for J; bases not matched to a gene: 8. This CDR3 is CASSYETGLAGWNTGELFF. The CDR3 DNA is TGTGCCAGCAGTTACGAGACTGGACTAGCGGGATGGAACACCGGGGAGCTGTTTTTT.

CDR3 protein: CATNQPTRGGYGYTF. The CDR3 DNA reads TGTGCCACTAACCAGCCCACCAGGGGAGGCTATGGCTACACCTTC. The J gene is TRBJ1-2, the V gene TRBV5-4; perhaps TRBD1 as D (6 bases). The CDR3 consists of 15 residues. Germline V gene lookup returns CDR1 SGHNT and CDR2 YYREEE (reference sequence). Trimming pared 9 bases from V and 4 bases from J, leaving 22 bases between.

The genes are TRBV7-9 and TRBJ2-1; tentative D call: TRBD1 (6 bases). Deletions cut 6 bases from V and 4 bases from J, with 10 bases between. Germline V gene lookup returns CDR1 SEHNR and CDR2 FQNEAQ (reference sequence). The CDR3 is 13 amino acids. CDR3 sequence: CASRMGAYNEQFF. The CDR3 DNA follows: TGTGCCAGCAGAATGGGGGCTTACAATGAGCAGTTCTTC. Combining the CDR3 with reference TRBV7-9 and TRBJ2-1 gives the whole variable domain DTGVSQNPRHKITKRGQNVTFRCDPISEHNRLYWYRQTLGQGPEFLTYFQNEAQLEKSRLLSDRFSAERPKGSFSTLEIQRTEQGDSAMYLCASRMGAYNEQFFGPGTRLTVL.

This clonotype occurred many times. The chain links TRBV9 to TRBJ1-2, with a possible D match to TRBD1 (6 bases). CDR1 is SGDLS and CDR2 is YYNGEE in the germline V gene. This CDR3 is 13 amino acids long. The V gene lost 2 bases and the J gene lost 8 bases, with 13 bases spanning the gap. The CDR3 region is CASSVQGISGYTF. CDR3 nucleotide sequence: TGTGCCAGCAGCGTCCAGGGGATCAGCGGCTACACCTTC.

This clonotype has at least ten counts. This chain links TRBV6-1 with TRBJ2-2, with TRBD2 matching 7 bases. CDR1 and CDR2 (germline): MNHNS, SASEGT. The junction had 5 bases not matched to a gene; V was cut back by 6 bases and J by 4 bases. The CDR3 runs 14 residues. CDR3 bases: TGTGCCAGCAGATCCGGGACTACCACCGGGGAGCTGTTTTTT. Translated, it gives CASRSGTTTGELFF.

CDR3 sequence (DNA): TGTGCCAGCAGCTCCTGGGGGGGGCGTACTGAAGCTTTCTTT. Amino acids: CASSSWGGRTEAFF. This chain uses TRBV7-9 with TRBJ1-1; D perhaps matches TRBD1 (6 bases). The germline V gene has CDR1 SEHNR and CDR2 FQNEAQ (reference sequence). V was trimmed by 4 bases and J by 5 bases, leaving 14 bases between them. The CDR3 is 14 amino acids.